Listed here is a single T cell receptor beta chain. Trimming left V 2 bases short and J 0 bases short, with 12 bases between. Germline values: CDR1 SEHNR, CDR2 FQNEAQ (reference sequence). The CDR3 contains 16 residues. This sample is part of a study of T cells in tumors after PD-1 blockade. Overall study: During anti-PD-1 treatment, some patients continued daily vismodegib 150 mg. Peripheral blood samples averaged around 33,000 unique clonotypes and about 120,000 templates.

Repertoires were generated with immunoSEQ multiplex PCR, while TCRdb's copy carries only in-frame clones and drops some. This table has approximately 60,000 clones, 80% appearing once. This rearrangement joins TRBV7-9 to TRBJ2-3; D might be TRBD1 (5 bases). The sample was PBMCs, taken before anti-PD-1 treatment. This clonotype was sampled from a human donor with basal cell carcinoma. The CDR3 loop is CASSLLQALSTDTQYF. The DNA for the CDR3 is TGTGCCAGCAGCTTATTACAGGCGTTGAGCACAGATACGCAGTATTTT.